This T cell receptor (beta chain) was found in a study of blood T cells in healthy people across ages. Study-level findings and limits: Reliance upon unsorted PBMCs precluded definitive naive versus antigen-experienced comparison.

Isolated per sample were at least 7 million PBMCs. CDR1 MNHEY and CDR2 SVGEGT come from the germline V gene. CDR3 length: 17 amino acids. V lost 0 bases and J 7 bases, leaving 19 bases between the germline ends. In regard to this clonotype: Its antigen is undetermined.

Alongside a J-beta primer mix, a sample-barcoded 5' primer served in a second PCR lasting roughly 7 to 11 cycles. Each cDNA molecule was tagged by a template-switch adaptor that had 12 random nucleotides. Each CDR3 protein gets one entry after TCRdb re-called the 5' RACE reads with MiXCR. Found here are about a million distinct CDR3 sequences, about 48% of them singletons; the top ten hold 13%. The genes are TRBV6-2 or TRBV6-3 and TRBJ2-1, with TRBD2 as a possible D gene (6 bases). This receptor was identified in a man aged 25 to 45 in good health. What was sequenced was blood. The DNA of the CDR3 is TGTGCCAGCAGTTACTCGATCGCGGGGACTTCCGGTAATGAGCAGTTCTTC. Translation gives CASSYSIAGTSGNEQFF.